Shown below are 21 T cell receptor beta chains from a single sample sequenced in a study of beta chain features in type 1 diabetes. Whole-study results and caveats: Significant though moderate, a shortening of TCRB CDR3s appeared in all four CD4+ subsets of Type 1 diabetes patients.

Since all of the isolated RNA was reverse transcribed, expressed TCRB transcripts were what got sequenced. Using immunoSEQ multiplex PCR, the repertoire was profiled, and TCRdb retains in-frame clones only, with some absent. The sample contains roughly 330,000 clones, approximately 13% of which appear only once. Antigens of these TCRs are unknown. The sample comprised naive CD4+ T cells from blood. These TCRs come from a woman aged 18-30 years with type 1 diabetes.

This clone was seen only a few times. This rearrangement joins TRBV6-5 to TRBJ1-2, with D tentatively TRBD1 (6 bases). The CDR3 is 13 residues long. Germline values: CDR1 MNHEY, CDR2 SVGAGI. V dropped 8 bases and J dropped 4 bases, with 14 bases sitting between them. CDR3 sequence (DNA): TGTGCCAGCCGGCGGGGGGCGAGCTATGGCTACACCTTC. Its protein is CASRRGASYGYTF.

This clone came up a few times. The rearrangement links TRBV6-5 to TRBJ1-3; no clear D gene. Germline V gene sequence: CDR1 MNHEY, CDR2 SVGAGI. CDR3 length: 14 amino acids. The V gene lost 6 bases and the J gene lost 1 base, with 10 bases spanning the gap. The DNA for the CDR3 is TGTGCCAGCAGCCCCACCGGGTCTGGAAACACCATATATTTT. Protein: CASSPTGSGNTIYF.

This clone was detected only a few times. This chain connects TRBV30 to TRBJ1-1, with 8 nucleotides matching TRBD1. Germline V gene sequence: CDR1 GTSNPN, CDR2 SVGIG (reference sequence). The CDR3 length is 14 residues. V lost 3 bases, J lost 3 bases, and 6 bases stayed unmatched. CDR3 coding DNA: TGTGCCTGGAGACTCAGGACAGGGTACACTGAAGCTTTCTTT. Encoded protein: CAWRLRTGYTEAFF.

The gene calls are TRBV9 and TRBJ1-5; 10 bases are a match to TRBD1. Germline V gene sequence: CDR1 SGDLS, CDR2 YYNGEE. Trimming removed 0 bases from V and 9 bases from J; junction bases left unmatched: 3. The CDR3 runs 14 residues. CDR3 sequence: CASSVEGQGRPQHF. The CDR3 nucleotides are TGTGCCAGCAGCGTAGAGGGACAGGGGAGGCCCCAGCATTTT.

The gene calls are TRBV5-4 and TRBJ2-7; no reliable D call. The CDR3 is made up of 13 amino acids. Trimming took 0 bases from V and 6 from J, leaving 10 bases between them. Looked up from germline, CDR1 is SGHNT and CDR2 is YYREEE (reference sequence). The CDR3 DNA is TGTGCCAGCAGCTTGGTTTTGGGCCGCGAGCAGTACTTC. Its protein is CASSLVLGREQYF.

This chain uses TRBV5-6 with TRBJ2-7; tentative D call: TRBD1 (5 bases). CDR3 size: 14 residues. With 4 bases removed from V and 5 bases from J, the gap between germline ends came to 16 bases. Germline CDR1 SGHDT, CDR2 YYEEEE. The CDR3: CASSIPHAGNEQYF. The CDR3 DNA follows: TGTGCCAGCAGCATACCGCATGCAGGGAACGAGCAGTACTTC.

There are a few counts of this clone. This chain uses TRBV29-1 with TRBJ1-2; D is possibly TRBD1 (6 bases). Trimming removed 7 bases from V and 4 bases from J, with 16 bases in between. This CDR3 comprises 13 residues. Germline V gene sequence: CDR1 SQVTM, CDR2 ANQGSEA. CDR3 DNA: TGCAGCGCCGGTCGGTCAGGGGTCTATGGCTACACCTTC. Protein sequence: CSAGRSGVYGYTF.

The chain uses TRBV5-4 and TRBJ2-3, with TRBD2 matching over 7 bases. The V segment lost 0 bases and the J segment 1 base; nucleotides outside the gene matches: 2. The CDR3 totals 15 residues. Germline V gene lookup returns CDR1 SGHNT and CDR2 YYREEE (reference sequence). Written as DNA, the CDR3 is TGTGCCAGCAGCTTGGGGGACTATCGCACAGATACGCAGTATTTT. This sequence encodes CASSLGDYRTDTQYF.

In this sample, this clone turned up a few times. The rearrangement uses TRBV10-3 and TRBJ1-4, with a weak D call TRBD1 (5 bases). V shed 0 bases and J shed 6 bases, with 11 bases lying between them. In germline, CDR1 is ENHRY, CDR2 SYGVKD. The CDR3 is 15 residues long. The CDR3 DNA reads as TGTGCCATCAGTGAGTCGGGGGGGAAGGATGAAAAACTGTTTTTT. Translating it yields CAISESGGKDEKLFF.

This clone was detected only a few times. The chain employs TRBV19 and TRBJ1-5; 7 bases fit TRBD1. V lost 7 bases, J lost 2 bases, and 8 bases stayed unmatched. This CDR3 is 15 amino acids long. CDR1 and CDR2 from the germline V gene are LNHDA and SQIVND (reference sequence). Here the CDR3 DNA reads TGTGCCAGTACCCAGGGAACAGGGGGCAATCAGCCCCAGCATTTT. Protein: CASTQGTGGNQPQHF.

J is TRBJ2-7 and V is TRBV27; the D gene is possibly TRBD1 (6 bases). The CDR3 contains 14 residues. The germline CDR1 and CDR2 sequences are MNHEY and SMNVEV (reference sequence). V gave up 8 bases and J gave up 2 bases, with 16 bases separating them. The CDR3 DNA is TGTGCCAGCGCCGACAGGCGAAATCCCTACGAGCAGTACTTC. This encodes CASADRRNPYEQYF.

This clone was seen only a few times. This rearrangement joins TRBV30 to TRBJ1-1, with TRBD1 identical over 9 bases. Germline CDR1 is GTSNPN and CDR2 is SVGIG (reference sequence). V lost 0 bases and J lost 10; bases outside the gene matches: 9. This CDR3 region has 14 residues. The CDR3 nucleotides are TGTGCCTGGAGTGTAAACAGGGGGCGTGGGAGAGCTTTCTTT. This sequence encodes CAWSVNRGRGRAFF.

The chain couples TRBV19 to TRBJ2-1; 9 nucleotides match TRBD2. This CDR3 region has 16 residues. With V trimmed by 7 bases and J by 4 bases, 11 bases remained unmatched. The V gene's germline CDR1 is LNHDA and CDR2 SQIVND (reference sequence). The CDR3 loop reads CASTPDSGSGYNEQFF. The CDR3 DNA follows: TGTGCCAGTACCCCGGATAGCGGGAGCGGGTACAATGAGCAGTTCTTC.

This rearrangement joins TRBV7-3 to TRBJ2-5, with TRBD2 matching 7 bases. The V gene's germline CDR1 is SGHTA and CDR2 FQGTGA. V lost 6 bases to trimming and J lost 5 bases; unmatched junction nucleotides: 12. CDR3 size: 15 residues. CDR3 sequence reads: CASSLLAHEGETQYF. The DNA of the CDR3 is TGTGCCAGCAGTCTACTAGCGCATGAAGGGGAGACCCAGTACTTC.

The V and J genes are TRBV15 and TRBJ2-7; D uncertain. The CDR3 spans 12 residues. V shed 3 bases and J shed 1 base, with 4 bases lying between them. Germline loops: CDR1 LNHNV, CDR2 YYDKDF (reference sequence). The CDR3 sequence is CATSRESYEQYF. The CDR3 nucleotides read TGTGCCACCAGCAGGGAGTCCTACGAGCAGTACTTC.

This rearrangement joins TRBV10-3 to TRBJ2-1; 10 bases align to TRBD2. Germline values: CDR1 ENHRY, CDR2 SYGVKD. The CDR3 has 15 amino acids. J lost 10 bases, V lost 6 bases, and 12 bases had no gene match. This chain's CDR3 is CAISAVSGREVEQFF. The CDR3 coding sequence is TGTGCCATCAGCGCAGTCAGCGGGAGGGAGGTGGAGCAGTTCTTC.

This rearrangement joins TRBV5-6 to TRBJ2-1; possible D gene TRBD2, 6 bases. With 4 bases removed from V and 2 bases from J, the gap between germline ends came to 13 bases. The CDR3 covers 15 residues. Germline CDR1 and CDR2: SGHDT and YYEEEE. The CDR3 protein is CASSRPPGAYNEQFF. The CDR3 nucleotides are TGTGCCAGCAGCCGACCCCCGGGGGCCTACAATGAGCAGTTCTTC.

In its sample, this clone was seen a few times. CDR3 sequence: CASSMRQGILVAGELFF. DNA for the CDR3: TGTGCCAGTAGTATGCGACAGGGTATATTAGTGGCCGGGGAGCTGTTTTTT. The gene calls are TRBV19 and TRBJ2-2; 7 positions agree with TRBD1. The germline V gene encodes CDR1 LNHDA and CDR2 SQIVND (reference sequence). The CDR3 has 17 residues. V shed 3 bases, J shed 6 bases, and the junction held 13 bases outside the gene matches.

The chain has TRBV18 and TRBJ2-5, with 8 bases fitting TRBD2. This CDR3 is 17 amino acids long. CDR1 and CDR2 (germline): KGHSH, LQKENI. Trimming removed 3 bases from V and 0 bases from J; junction bases left unmatched: 9. The CDR3 sequence is CASSPRTSYGDQETQYF. The CDR3 region has the DNA TGTGCCAGCTCACCTAGGACTAGCTATGGGGACCAAGAGACCCAGTACTTC. Full variable domain (rest looked up from reference TRBV18 and TRBJ2-5): NAGVMQNPRHLVRRRGQEARLRCSPMKGHSHVYWYRQLPEEGLKFMVYLQKENIIDESGMPKERFSAEFPKEGPSILRIQQVVRGDSAAYFCASSPRTSYGDQETQYFGPGTRLLVL.

This clone was found once. The V and J genes are TRBV19 and TRBJ2-1; 9 bases fit TRBD1. Looked up from germline, CDR1 is LNHDA and CDR2 is SQIVND (reference sequence). J gave up 6 bases and V 7 bases, and 7 bases lay outside the gene matches. The length of the CDR3 is 14 residues. CDR3 protein: CASKGQGSLNEQFF. For the CDR3, the DNA is TGTGCCAGTAAGGGACAGGGATCCCTCAATGAGCAGTTCTTC. The full variable domain, its missing parts supplied by reference TRBV19 and TRBJ2-1, is DGGITQSPKYLFRKEGQNVTLSCEQNLNHDAMYWYRQDPGQGLRLIYYSQIVNDFQKGDIAEGYSVSREKKESFPLTVTSAQKNPTAFYLCASKGQGSLNEQFFGPGTRLTVL.

The J gene is TRBJ2-2, the V gene TRBV30; D is undetermined. The CDR3 length is 14 residues. From germline, CDR1 is GTSNPN and CDR2 SVGIG (reference sequence). With 3 bases removed from V and 1 base from J, the gap between germline ends came to 9 bases. CDR3 bases: TGTGCCTGGAGGAGGAACTGGAACACCGGGGAGCTGTTTTTT. This gives the protein CAWRRNWNTGELFF.